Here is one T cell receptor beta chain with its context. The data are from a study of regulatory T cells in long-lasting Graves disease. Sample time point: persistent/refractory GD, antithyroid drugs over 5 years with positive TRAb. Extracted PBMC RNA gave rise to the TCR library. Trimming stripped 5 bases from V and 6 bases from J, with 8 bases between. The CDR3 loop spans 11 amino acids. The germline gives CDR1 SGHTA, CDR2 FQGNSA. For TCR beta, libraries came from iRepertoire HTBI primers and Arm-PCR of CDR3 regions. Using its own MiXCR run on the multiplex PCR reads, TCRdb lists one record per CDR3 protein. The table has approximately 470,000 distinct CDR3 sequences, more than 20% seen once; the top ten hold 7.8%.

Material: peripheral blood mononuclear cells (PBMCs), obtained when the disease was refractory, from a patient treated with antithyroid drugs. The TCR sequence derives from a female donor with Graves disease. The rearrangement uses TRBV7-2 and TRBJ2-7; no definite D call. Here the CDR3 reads CASSPHGEQYF. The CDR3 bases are TGTGCCAGCAGCCCCCATGGCGAGCAGTACTTC.